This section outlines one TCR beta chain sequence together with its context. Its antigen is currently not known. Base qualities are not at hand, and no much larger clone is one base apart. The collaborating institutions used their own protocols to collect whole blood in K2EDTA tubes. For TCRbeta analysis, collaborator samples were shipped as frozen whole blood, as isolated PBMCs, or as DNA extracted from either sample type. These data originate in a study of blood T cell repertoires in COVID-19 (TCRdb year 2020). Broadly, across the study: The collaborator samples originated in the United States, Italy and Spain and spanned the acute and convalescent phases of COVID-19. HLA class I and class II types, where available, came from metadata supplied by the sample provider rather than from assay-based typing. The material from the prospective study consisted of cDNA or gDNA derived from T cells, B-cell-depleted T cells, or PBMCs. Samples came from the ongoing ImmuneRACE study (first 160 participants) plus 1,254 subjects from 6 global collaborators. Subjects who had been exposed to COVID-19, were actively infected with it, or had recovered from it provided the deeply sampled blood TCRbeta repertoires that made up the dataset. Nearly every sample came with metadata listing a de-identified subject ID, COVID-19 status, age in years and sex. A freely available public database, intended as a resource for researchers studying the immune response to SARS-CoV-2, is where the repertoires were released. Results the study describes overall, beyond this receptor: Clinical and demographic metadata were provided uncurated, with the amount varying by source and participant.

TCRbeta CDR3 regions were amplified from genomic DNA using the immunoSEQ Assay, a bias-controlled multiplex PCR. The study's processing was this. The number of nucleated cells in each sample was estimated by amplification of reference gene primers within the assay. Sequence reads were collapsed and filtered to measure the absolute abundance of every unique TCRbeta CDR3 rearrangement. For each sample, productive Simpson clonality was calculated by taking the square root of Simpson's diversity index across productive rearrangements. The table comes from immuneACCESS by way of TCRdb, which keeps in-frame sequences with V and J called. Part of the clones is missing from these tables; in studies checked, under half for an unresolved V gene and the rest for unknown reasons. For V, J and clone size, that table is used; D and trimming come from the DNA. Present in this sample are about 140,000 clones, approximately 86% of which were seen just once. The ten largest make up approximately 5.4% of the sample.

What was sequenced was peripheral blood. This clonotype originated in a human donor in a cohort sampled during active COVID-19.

In nucleotide form, the sequence is TGCGCCAGCAGTGGGACAGGGGCGCCGCGCGAGCAGTACTTC. This encodes CASSGTGAPREQYF. The chain joins TRBV10-2 to TRBJ2-7, with 9 bases in between that match TRBD1. V is pruned by 4 bases and J by 6 bases, leaving 7 bases of the junction without a gene match. The CDR3 contains 14 residues, cysteine and phenylalanine counted. Only the CDR3 part of the read is kept: 42 bases, read in frame from the first base. From the germline V gene, CDR1 is WSHSY and CDR2 is SAAADI.